Listed below are T cell receptor beta chains from one sample, sequenced in a study of CD8 T cells in Susac syndrome. TCRdb passed the immunoSEQ multiplex PCR reads through MiXCR, listing each CDR3 protein once. This table holds 70,000 to 100,000 distinct CDR3 sequences, approximately 96% found once. Sequences were obtained from CD8+ T cells from PBMCs. All receptors come from a human donor with Susac syndrome. Both conserved end residues are part of each CDR3. A D gene is named only where the DNA matches it firmly. Only part of the rows carry a size: once, few, many, or a class if the clone is expanded.

J | D | size | V | DNA | CDR3
TRBJ1-1 | . | . | TRBV6-2/TRBV6-3 | TGTGCCAGCAGTTACACCGGAACTCCTGAAGCTTTCTTT | CASSYTGTPEAFF
TRBJ2-5 | TRBD2 | . | TRBV5-6 | TGTGCCAGCAGCTTTAGCGGGGAAGAGACCCAGTACTTC | CASSFSGEETQYF
TRBJ2-4 | . | . | TRBV2 | TGTGCCAGCACGACGGCCAAAAACATTCAGTACTTC | CASTTAKNIQYF
TRBJ2-7 | . | . | TRBV28 | TGTGCCAGCAGTTCCCGGAGGCAGGGGGGCGCCGAGCAGTACTTC | CASSSRRQGGAEQYF
TRBJ2-1 | TRBD1 | . | TRBV5-1 | TGCGCCAGCTCCCGACCCGGGACAGATGAGCAGTTCTTC | CASSRPGTDEQFF
TRBJ2-1 | . | . | TRBV21-1 | TGTGCCAGCAGCAAAAGCTGGCTAGCGGGGACCTACAATGAGCAGTTCTTC | CASSKSWLAGTYNEQFF
TRBJ1-2 | . | . | TRBV9 | TGTGCCAGCGGTAGACAGGCGGATGGCTACACCTTC | CASGRQADGYTF
TRBJ2-3 | TRBD2 | . | TRBV4-3 | TGCGCCAGCAGTATTAGCGGGGGGAGCACAGATACGCAGTATTTT | CASSISGGSTDTQYF
TRBJ2-5 | TRBD2 | . | TRBV4-3 | TGCGCCAGCAGCCAAGATTTAGCGGGGTACGCCCGGGGGACCCAGTACTTC | CASSQDLAGYARGTQYF
TRBJ1-6 | . | . | TRBV10-3 | TGTGCCATCAGTGGTTCAGGGGCTGGCAATTCACCCCTCCACTTT | CAISGSGAGNSPLHF
TRBJ1-6 | . | . | TRBV7-9 | TGTGCCACCAGCCTTAGACGAGGGAACGGGAATTCACCCCTCCACTTT | CATSLRRGNGNSPLHF
TRBJ1-3 | . | once | TRBV4-2 | TGTGCCAGCAGCCAAGAGGCAACTGGTGGAAACACCATATATTTT | CASSQEATGGNTIYF
TRBJ2-7 | TRBD1 | . | TRBV7-8 | TGTGCCAGCAGCTCACTGACAGGGTATAACGAGCAGTACTTC | CASSSLTGYNEQYF
TRBJ2-3 | . | . | TRBV6-5 | TGTGCCAGCAGTCCCGGTAGCACAGATACGCAGTATTTT | CASSPGSTDTQYF